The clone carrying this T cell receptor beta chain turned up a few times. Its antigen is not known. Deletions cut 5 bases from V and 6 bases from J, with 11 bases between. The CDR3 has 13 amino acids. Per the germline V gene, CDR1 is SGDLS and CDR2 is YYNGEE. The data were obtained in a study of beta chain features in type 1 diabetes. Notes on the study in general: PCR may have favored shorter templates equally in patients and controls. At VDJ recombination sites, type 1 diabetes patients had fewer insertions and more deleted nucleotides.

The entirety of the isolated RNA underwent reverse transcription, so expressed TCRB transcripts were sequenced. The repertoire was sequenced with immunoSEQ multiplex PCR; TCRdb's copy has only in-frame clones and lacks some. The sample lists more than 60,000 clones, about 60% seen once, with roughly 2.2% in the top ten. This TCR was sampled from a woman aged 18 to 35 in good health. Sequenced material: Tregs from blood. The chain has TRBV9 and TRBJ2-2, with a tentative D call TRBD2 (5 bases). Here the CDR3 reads CASSRPSSGELFF. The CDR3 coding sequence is TGTGCCAGCAGTCGTCCTAGCTCCGGGGAGCTGTTTTTT.